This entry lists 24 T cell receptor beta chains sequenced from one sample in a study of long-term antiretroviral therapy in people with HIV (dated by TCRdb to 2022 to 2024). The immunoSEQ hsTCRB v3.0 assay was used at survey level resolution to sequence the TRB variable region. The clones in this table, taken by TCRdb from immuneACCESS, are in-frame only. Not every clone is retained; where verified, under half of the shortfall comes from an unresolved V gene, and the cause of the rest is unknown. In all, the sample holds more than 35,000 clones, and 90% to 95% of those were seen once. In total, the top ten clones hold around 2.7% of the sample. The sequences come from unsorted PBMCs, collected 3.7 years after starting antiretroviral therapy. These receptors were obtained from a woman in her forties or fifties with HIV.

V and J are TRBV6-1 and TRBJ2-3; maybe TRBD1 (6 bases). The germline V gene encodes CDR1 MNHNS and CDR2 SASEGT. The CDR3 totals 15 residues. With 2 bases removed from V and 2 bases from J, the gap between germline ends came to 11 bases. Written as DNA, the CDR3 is TGTGCCAGCAGTGAACCGGGGACAAACACAGATACGCAGTATTTT. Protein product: CASSEPGTNTDTQYF.

The CDR3 reads CASSVRRSYEQYF. DNA of the CDR3: TGTGCCAGCAGTGTCCGCAGGTCCTACGAGCAGTACTTC. The chain joins TRBV2 to TRBJ2-7, with D unresolved. Between the trimmed V and J ends, which lost 4 bases and 1 base, there was a span of 8 bases. Germline assignment: CDR1 SNHLY and CDR2 FYNNEI. There are 13 residues in the CDR3.

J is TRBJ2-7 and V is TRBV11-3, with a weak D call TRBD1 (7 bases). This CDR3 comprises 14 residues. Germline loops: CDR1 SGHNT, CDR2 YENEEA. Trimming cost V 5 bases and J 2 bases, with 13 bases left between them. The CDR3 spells CASSPRDRAYEQYF. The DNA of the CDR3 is TGTGCCAGCAGCCCGCGGGACAGAGCCTACGAGCAGTACTTC.

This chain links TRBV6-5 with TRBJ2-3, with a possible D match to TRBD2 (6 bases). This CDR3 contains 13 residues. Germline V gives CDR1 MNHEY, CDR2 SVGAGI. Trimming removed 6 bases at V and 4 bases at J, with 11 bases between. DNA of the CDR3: TGTGCCAGCAGCCCACGACTAGCAGATACGCAGTATTTT. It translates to CASSPRLADTQYF.

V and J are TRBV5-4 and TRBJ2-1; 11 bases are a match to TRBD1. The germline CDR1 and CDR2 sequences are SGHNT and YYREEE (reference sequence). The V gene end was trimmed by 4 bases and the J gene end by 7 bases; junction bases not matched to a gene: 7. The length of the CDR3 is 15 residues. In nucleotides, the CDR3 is TGTGCCAGCAGCCATGGACAGGGGGCTTATAATGAGCAGTTCTTC. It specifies CASSHGQGAYNEQFF.

CDR3 protein: CASSELRGGNNEQFF. Written as DNA, the CDR3 is TGTGCCAGCAGTGAGTTGCGGGGGGGCAACAATGAGCAGTTCTTC. The chain recombines TRBV25-1 with TRBJ2-1; 9 bases are shared with TRBD2. Germline-derived CDR1 and CDR2 are MGHDK and SYGVNS. The V and J ends lost 3 bases and 5 bases, in that order; junction bases with no gene match: 5. The CDR3 is 15 residues long.

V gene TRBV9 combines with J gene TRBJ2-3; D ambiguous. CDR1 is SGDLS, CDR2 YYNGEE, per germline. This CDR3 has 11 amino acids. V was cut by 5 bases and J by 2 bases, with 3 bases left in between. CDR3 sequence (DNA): TGTGCCAGCAGTTACACAGATACGCAGTATTTT. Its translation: CASSYTDTQYF. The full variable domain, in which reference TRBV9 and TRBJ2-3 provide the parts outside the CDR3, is DSGVTQTPKHLITATGQRVTLRCSPRSGDLSVYWYQQSLDQGLQFLIQYYNGEERAKGNILERFSAQQFPDLHSELNLSSLELGDSALYFCASSYTDTQYFGPGTRLTVL.

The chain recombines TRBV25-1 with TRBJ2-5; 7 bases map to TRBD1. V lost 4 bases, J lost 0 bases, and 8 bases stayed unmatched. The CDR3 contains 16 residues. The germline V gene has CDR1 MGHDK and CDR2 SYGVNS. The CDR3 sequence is CASSGPTGRYQETQYF. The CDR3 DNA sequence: TGTGCCAGCAGTGGTCCGACAGGGAGATACCAAGAGACCCAGTACTTC.

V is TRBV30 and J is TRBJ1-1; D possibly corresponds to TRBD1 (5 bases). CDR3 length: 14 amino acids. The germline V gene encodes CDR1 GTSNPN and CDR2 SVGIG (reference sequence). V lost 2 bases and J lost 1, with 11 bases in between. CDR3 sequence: CAWSPGASNTEAFF. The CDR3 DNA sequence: TGTGCCTGGAGTCCCGGGGCCTCGAACACTGAAGCTTTCTTT.

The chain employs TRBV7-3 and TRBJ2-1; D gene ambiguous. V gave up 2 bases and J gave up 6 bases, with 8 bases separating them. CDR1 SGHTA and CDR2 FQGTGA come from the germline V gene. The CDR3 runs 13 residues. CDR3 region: CASSLQATNEQFF. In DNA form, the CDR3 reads TGTGCCAGCAGCTTACAGGCTACCAATGAGCAGTTCTTC.

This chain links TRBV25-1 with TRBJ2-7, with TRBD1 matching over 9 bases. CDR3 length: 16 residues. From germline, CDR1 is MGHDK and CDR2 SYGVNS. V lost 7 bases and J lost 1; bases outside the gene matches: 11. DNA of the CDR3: TGTGCCAGCACTCCTAGCCCCGGGACAGGGTCCTACGAGCAGTACTTC. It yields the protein CASTPSPGTGSYEQYF.

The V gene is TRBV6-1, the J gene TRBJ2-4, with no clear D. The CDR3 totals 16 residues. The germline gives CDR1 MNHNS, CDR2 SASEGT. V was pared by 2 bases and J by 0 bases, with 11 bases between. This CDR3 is CASSEPRNIAKNIQYF. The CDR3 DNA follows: TGTGCCAGCAGTGAACCGCGAAACATAGCCAAAAACATTCAGTACTTC.

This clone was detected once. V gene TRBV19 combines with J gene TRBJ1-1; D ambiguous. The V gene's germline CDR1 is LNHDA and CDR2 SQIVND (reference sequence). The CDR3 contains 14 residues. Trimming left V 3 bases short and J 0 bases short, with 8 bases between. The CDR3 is CASSIQAMNTEAFF. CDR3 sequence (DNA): TGTGCCAGTAGTATCCAGGCTATGAACACTGAAGCTTTCTTT.

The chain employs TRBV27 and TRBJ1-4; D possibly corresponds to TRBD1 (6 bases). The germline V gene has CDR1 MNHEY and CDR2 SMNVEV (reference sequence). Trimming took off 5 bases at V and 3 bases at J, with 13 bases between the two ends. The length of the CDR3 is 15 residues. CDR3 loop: CASSKRGAPNEKLFF. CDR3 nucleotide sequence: TGTGCCAGCAGTAAAAGGGGGGCGCCTAATGAAAAACTGTTTTTT. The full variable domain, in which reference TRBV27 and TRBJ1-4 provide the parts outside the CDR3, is EAQVTQNPRYLITVTGKKLTVTCSQNMNHEYMSWYRQDPGLGLRQIYYSMNVEVTDKGDVPEGYKVSRKEKRNFPLILESPSPNQTSLYFCASSKRGAPNEKLFFGSGTQLSVL.

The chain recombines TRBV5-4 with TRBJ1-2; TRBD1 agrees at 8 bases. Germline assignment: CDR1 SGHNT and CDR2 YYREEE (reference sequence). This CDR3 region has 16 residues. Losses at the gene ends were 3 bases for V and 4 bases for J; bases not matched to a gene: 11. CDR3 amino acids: CASSSFDRGEGYGYTF. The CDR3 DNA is TGTGCCAGCAGCTCGTTCGACAGGGGCGAGGGCTATGGCTACACCTTC.

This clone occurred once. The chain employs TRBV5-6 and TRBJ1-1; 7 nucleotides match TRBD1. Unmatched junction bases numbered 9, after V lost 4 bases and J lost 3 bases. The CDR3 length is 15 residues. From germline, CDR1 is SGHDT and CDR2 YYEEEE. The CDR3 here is CASSARGDRHTEAFF. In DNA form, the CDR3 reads TGTGCCAGCAGCGCCAGGGGGGATCGGCACACTGAAGCTTTCTTT.

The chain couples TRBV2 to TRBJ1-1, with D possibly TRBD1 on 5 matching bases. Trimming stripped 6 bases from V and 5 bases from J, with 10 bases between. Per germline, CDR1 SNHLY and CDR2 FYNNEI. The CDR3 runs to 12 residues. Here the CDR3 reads CASSRERTEAFF. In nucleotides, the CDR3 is TGTGCCAGCAGCAGGGAGAGGACTGAAGCTTTCTTT. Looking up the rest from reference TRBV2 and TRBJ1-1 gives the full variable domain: EPEVTQTPSHQVTQMGQEVILRCVPISNHLYFYWYRQILGQKVEFLVSFYNNEISEKSEIFDDQFSVERPDGSNFTLKIRSTKLEDSAMYFCASSRERTEAFFGQGTRLTVV.

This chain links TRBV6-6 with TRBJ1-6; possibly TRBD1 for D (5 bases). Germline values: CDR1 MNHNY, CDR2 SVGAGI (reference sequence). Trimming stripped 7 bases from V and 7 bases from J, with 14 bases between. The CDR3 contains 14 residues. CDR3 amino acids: CASNQRGPNSPLHF. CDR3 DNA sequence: TGTGCCAGCAATCAGCGGGGCCCGAATTCACCCCTCCACTTT.

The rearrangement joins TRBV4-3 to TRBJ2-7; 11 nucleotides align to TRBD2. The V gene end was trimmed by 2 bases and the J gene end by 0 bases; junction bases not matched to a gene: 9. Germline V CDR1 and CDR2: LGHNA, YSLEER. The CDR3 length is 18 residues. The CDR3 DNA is TGCGCCAGCAGCCAATTACTAGCGGGGGTTCATAGCTCCTACGAGCAGTACTTC. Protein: CASSQLLAGVHSSYEQYF.

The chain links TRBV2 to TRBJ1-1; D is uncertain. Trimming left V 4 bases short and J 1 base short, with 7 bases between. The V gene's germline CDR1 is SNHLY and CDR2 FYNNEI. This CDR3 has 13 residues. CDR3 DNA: TGTGCCAGCAGTGTTCAACCGAACACTGAAGCTTTCTTT. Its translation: CASSVQPNTEAFF.

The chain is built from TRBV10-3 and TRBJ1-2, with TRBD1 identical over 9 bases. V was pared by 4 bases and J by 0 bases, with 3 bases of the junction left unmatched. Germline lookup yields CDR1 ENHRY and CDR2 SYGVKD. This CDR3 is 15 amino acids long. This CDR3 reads CAISAYRGPNYGYTF. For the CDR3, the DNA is TGTGCCATCAGTGCCTACAGGGGGCCTAACTATGGCTACACCTTC.

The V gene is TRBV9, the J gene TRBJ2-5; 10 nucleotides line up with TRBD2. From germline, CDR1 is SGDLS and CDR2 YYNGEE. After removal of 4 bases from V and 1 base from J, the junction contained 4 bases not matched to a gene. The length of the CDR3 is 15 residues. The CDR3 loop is CASSSSGGSQETQYF. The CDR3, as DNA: TGTGCCAGCAGCTCTAGCGGGGGTTCCCAAGAGACCCAGTACTTC.

The CDR3 here is CSAPTGTEAFF. As DNA, the CDR3 is TGCAGTGCTCCCACCGGGACAGAAGCTTTCTTT. The V call is TRBV20-1, the J call TRBJ1-1; D is possibly TRBD1 (6 bases). The CDR3 extends over 11 amino acids. Germline V lookup: CDR1 DFQATT, CDR2 SNEGSKA (reference sequence). V was clipped by 5 bases and J by 8 bases, with 12 bases between them.

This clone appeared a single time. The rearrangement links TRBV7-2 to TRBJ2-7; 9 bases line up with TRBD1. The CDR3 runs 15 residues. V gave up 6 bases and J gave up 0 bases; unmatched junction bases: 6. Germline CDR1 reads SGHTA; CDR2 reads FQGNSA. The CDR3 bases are TGTGCCAGCAGTTCCTCGGGACAGGGCTCCTACGAGCAGTACTTC. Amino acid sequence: CASSSSGQGSYEQYF. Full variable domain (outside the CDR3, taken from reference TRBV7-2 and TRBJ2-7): GAGVSQSPSNKVTEKGKDVELRCDPISGHTALYWYRQSLGQGLEFLIYFQGNSAPDKSGLPSDRFSAERTGGSVSTLTIQRTQQEDSAVYLCASSSSGQGSYEQYFGPGTRLTVT.